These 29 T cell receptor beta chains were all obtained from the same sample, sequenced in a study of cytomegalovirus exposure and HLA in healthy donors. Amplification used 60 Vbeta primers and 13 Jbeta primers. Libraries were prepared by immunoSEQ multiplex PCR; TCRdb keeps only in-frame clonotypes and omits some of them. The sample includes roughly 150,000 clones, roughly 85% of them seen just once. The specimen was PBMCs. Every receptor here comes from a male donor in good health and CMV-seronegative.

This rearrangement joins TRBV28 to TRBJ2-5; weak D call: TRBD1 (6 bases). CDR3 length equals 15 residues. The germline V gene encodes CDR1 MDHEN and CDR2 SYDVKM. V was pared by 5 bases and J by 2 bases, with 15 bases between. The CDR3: CASSPRGEIQETQYF. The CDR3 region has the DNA TGTGCCAGCAGTCCCAGGGGCGAAATACAAGAGACCCAGTACTTC. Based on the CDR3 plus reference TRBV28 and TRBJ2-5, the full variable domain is DVKVTQSSRYLVKRTGEKVFLECVQDMDHENMFWYRQDPGLGLRLIYFSYDVKMKEKGDIPEGYSVSREKKERFSLILESASTNQTSMYLCASSPRGEIQETQYFGPGTRLLVL.

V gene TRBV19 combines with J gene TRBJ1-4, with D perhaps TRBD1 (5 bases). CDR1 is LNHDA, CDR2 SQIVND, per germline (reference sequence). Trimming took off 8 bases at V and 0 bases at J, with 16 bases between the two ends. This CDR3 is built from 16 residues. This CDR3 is CASRSSRDSTNEKLFF. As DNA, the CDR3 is TGTGCCAGTCGCTCCAGCAGGGATTCAACTAATGAAAAACTGTTTTTT. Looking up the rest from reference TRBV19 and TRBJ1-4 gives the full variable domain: DGGITQSPKYLFRKEGQNVTLSCEQNLNHDAMYWYRQDPGQGLRLIYYSQIVNDFQKGDIAEGYSVSREKKESFPLTVTSAQKNPTAFYLCASRSSRDSTNEKLFFGSGTQLSVL.

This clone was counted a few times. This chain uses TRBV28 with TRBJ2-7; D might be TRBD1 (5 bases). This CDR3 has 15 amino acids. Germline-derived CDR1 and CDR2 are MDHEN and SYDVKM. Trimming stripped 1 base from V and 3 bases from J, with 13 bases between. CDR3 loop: CASSLSPGAVYEQYF. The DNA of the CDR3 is TGTGCCAGCAGTTTATCCCCTGGGGCAGTCTACGAGCAGTACTTC.

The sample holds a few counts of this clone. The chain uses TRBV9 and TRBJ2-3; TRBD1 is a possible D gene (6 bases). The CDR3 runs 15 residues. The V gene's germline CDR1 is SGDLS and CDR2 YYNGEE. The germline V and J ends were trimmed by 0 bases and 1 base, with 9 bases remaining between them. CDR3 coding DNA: TGTGCCAGCAGCGTAGAGTGGACAGGCACAGATACGCAGTATTTT. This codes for CASSVEWTGTDTQYF.

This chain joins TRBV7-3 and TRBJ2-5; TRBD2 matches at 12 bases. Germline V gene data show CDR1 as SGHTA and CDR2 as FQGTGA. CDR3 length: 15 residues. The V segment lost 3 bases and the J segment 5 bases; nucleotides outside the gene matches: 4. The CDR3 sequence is CASSLGLAGRETQYF. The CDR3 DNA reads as TGTGCCAGCAGCTTGGGACTAGCGGGTAGGGAGACCCAGTACTTC. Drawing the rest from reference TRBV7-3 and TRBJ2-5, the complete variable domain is GAGVSQTPSNKVTEKGKYVELRCDPISGHTALYWYRQSLGQGPEFLIYFQGTGAADDSGLPNDRFFAVRPEGSVSTLKIQRTERGDSAVYLCASSLGLAGRETQYFGPGTRLLVL.

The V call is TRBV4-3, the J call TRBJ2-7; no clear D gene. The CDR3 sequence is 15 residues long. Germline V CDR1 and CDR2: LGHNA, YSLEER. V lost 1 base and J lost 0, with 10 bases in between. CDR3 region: CASSQARGSSYEQYF. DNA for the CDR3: TGCGCCAGCAGCCAAGCCAGAGGAAGCTCCTACGAGCAGTACTTC.

CDR3 in amino acids: CASSLSSGGGFYGYTF. The CDR3 DNA follows: TGTGCCAGCAGTTTATCGTCAGGGGGAGGTTTCTATGGCTACACCTTC. The rearrangement links TRBV27 to TRBJ1-2; 7 nucleotides match TRBD1. V was pared by 0 bases and J by 4 bases, with 8 bases of the junction left unmatched. Germline V gene data show CDR1 as MNHEY and CDR2 as SMNVEV (reference sequence). The CDR3 runs to 16 residues.

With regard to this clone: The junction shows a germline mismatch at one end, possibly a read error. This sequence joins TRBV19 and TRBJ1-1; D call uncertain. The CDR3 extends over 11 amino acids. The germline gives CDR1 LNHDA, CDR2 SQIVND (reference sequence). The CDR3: CASSMNIEAFF. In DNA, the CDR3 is TGTGCCAGTAGTATGAACATTGAAGCTTTCTTT.

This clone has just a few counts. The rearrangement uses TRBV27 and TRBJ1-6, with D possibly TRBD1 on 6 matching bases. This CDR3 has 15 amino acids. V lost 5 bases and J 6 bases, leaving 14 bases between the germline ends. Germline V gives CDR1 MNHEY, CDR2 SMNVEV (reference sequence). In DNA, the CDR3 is TGTGCCAGCAGTCTCCGGACAGCGGTTAATTCACCCCTCCACTTT. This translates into CASSLRTAVNSPLHF.

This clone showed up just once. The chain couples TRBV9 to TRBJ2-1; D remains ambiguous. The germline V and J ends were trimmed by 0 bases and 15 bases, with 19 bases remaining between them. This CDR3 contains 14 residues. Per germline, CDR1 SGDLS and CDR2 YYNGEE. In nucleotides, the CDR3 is TGTGCCAGCAGCGTAGTCCCGTCGGGTCTATTTGTGTTCTTC. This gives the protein CASSVVPSGLFVFF.

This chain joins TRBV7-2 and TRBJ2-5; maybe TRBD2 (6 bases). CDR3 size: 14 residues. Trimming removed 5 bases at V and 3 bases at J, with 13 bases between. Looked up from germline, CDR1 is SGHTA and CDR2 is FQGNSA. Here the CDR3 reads CASSLRGGEETQYF. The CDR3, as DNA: TGTGCCAGCAGCCTCCGAGGCGGGGAAGAGACCCAGTACTTC.

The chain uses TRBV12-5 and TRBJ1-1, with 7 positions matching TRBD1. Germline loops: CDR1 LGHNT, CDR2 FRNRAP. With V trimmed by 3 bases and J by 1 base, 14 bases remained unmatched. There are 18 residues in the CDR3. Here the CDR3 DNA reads TGTGCTAGTGGTTTTCAGCGTTTGGCAGGGGGTTCGAACACTGAAGCTTTCTTT. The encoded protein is CASGFQRLAGGSNTEAFF.

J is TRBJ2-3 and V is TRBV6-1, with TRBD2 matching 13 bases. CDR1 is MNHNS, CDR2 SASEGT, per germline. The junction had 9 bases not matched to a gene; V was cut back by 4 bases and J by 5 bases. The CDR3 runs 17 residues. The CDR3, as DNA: TGTGCCAGCAGTGGAGGGACTAGCGGGGAGTGGGGAGATACGCAGTATTTT. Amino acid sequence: CASSGGTSGEWGDTQYF.

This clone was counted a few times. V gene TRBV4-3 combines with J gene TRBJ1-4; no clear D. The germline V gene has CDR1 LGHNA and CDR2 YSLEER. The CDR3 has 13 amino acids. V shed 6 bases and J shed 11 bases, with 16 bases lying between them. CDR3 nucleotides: TGCGCCAGCAGTAGGGAGACGGGTTCCAAACTGTTTTTT. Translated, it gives CASSRETGSKLFF.

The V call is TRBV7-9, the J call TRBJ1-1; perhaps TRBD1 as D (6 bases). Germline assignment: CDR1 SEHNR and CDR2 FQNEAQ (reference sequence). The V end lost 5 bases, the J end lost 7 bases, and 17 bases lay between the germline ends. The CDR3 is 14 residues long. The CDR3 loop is CASSPLTGPLEAFF. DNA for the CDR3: TGTGCCAGCAGCCCGTTGACAGGCCCTCTTGAAGCTTTCTTT.

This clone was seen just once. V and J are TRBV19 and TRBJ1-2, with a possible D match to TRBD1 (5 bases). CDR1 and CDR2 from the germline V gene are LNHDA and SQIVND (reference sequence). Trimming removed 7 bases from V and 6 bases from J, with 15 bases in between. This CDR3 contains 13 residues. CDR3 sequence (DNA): TGTGCCAGTACCAGGGTTTATCAGCATGGCTACACCTTC. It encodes CASTRVYQHGYTF. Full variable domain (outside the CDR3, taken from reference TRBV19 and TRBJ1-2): DGGITQSPKYLFRKEGQNVTLSCEQNLNHDAMYWYRQDPGQGLRLIYYSQIVNDFQKGDIAEGYSVSREKKESFPLTVTSAQKNPTAFYLCASTRVYQHGYTFGSGTRLTVV.

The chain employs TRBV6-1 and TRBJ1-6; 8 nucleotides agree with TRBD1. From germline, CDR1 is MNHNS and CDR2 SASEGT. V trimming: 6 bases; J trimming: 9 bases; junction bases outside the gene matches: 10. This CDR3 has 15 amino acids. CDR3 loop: CASRGQGEASSPLHF. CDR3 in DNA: TGTGCCAGCAGAGGACAGGGAGAAGCGAGTTCACCCCTCCACTTT.

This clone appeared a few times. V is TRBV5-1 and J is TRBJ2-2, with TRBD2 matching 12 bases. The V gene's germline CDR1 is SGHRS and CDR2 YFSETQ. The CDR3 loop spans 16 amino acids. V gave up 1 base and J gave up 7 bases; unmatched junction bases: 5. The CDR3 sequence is CASSLRLAGAGGELFF. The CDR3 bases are TGCGCCAGCAGCTTGCGACTAGCGGGAGCCGGCGGGGAGCTGTTTTTT.

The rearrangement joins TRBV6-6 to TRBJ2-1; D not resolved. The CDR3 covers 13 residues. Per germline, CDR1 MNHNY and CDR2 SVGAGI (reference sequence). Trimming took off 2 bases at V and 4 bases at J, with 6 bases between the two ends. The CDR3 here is CASSYALYNEQFF. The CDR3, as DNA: TGTGCCAGCAGTTACGCACTTTACAATGAGCAGTTCTTC.

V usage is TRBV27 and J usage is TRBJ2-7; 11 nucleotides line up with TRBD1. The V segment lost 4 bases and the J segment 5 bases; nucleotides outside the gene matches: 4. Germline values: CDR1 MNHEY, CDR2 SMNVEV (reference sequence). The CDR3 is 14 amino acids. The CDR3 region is CASSWTGGGHEQYF. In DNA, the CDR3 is TGTGCCAGCAGTTGGACAGGGGGCGGCCACGAGCAGTACTTC.

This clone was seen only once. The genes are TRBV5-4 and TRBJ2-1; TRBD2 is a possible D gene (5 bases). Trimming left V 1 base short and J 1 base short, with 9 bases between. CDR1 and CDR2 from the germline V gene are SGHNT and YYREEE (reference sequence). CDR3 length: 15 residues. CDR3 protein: CASSLTAASYNEQFF. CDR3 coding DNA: TGTGCCAGCAGCTTGACAGCGGCTTCCTACAATGAGCAGTTCTTC.

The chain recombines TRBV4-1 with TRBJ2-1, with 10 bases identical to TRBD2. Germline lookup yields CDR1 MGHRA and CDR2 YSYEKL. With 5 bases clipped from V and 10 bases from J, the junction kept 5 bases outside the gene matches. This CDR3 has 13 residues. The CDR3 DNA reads TGCGCCAGCAGCGGCCAGCGGGGGGGGGAGCAGTTCTTC. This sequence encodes CASSGQRGGEQFF.

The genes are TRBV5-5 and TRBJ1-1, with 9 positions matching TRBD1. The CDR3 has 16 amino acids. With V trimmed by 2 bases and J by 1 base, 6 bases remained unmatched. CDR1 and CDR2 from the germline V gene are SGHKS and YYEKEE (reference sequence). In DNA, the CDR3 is TGTGCCAGCAGCTTTGGACAGGGGTCCCCGAACACTGAAGCTTTCTTT. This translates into CASSFGQGSPNTEAFF.

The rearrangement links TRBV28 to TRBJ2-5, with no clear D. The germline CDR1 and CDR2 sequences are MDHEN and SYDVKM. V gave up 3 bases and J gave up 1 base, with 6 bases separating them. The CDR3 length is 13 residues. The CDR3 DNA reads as TGTGCCAGCAGTTTCGCAGTCCAAGAGACCCAGTACTTC. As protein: CASSFAVQETQYF.

The CDR3 is CASSFRGQETQYF. As DNA, the CDR3 is TGTGCCAGCAGTTTCCGGGGTCAAGAGACCCAGTACTTC. The V and J genes are TRBV28 and TRBJ2-5; TRBD2 might be the D (5 bases). CDR1 is MDHEN and CDR2 is SYDVKM in the germline V gene. This CDR3 contains 13 residues. V was cut by 3 bases and J by 2 bases, with 7 bases left in between.

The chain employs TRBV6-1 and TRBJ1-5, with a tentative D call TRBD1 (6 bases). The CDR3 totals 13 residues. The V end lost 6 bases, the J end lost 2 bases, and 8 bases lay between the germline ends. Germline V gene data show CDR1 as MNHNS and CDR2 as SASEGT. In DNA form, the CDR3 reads TGTGCCAGCAGCAACAGGGGCAATCAGCCCCAGCATTTT. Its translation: CASSNRGNQPQHF.

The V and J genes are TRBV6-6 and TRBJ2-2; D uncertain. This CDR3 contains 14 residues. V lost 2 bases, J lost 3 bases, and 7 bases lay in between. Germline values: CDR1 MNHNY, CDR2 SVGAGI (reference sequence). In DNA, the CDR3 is TGTGCCAGCAGTTACACAGATCACACCGGGGAGCTGTTTTTT. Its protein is CASSYTDHTGELFF.

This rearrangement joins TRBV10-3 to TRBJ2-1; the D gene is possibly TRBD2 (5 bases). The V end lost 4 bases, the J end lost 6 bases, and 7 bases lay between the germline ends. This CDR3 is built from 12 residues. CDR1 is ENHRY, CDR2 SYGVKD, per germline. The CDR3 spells CAISVDSNEQFF. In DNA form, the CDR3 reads TGTGCCATCAGTGTGGACTCCAATGAGCAGTTCTTC.

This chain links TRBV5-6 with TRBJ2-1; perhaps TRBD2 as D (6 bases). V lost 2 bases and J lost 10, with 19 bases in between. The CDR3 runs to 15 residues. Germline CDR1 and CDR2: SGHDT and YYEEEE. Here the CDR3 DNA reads TGTGCCAGCAGCTTAAAATGGACTATCTCCGGAGAGCAGTTCTTC. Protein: CASSLKWTISGEQFF.